The clone carrying this T cell receptor beta chain was recorded a few times. Clones were read by immunoSEQ multiplex PCR, and TCRdb kept only the in-frame ones, dropping some. The data hold 90,000 to 100,000 clones, with about four fifths observed a single time. This sample was taken from a study of control samples from healthy donors and cancer patients. The V end was cut by 3 bases, the J end by 6 bases, with 14 bases between. The CDR3 has 14 amino acids. The germline gives CDR1 SGHDN, CDR2 FVKESK. This TCR came from a woman younger than 45 in good health. Sequenced input: blood. V gene TRBV14 combines with J gene TRBJ1-1; D perhaps matches TRBD1 (5 bases). CDR3 sequence reads: CASSHRSAGPEAFF. Here the CDR3 DNA reads TGTGCCAGCAGCCACCGATCAGCGGGACCTGAAGCTTTCTTT.